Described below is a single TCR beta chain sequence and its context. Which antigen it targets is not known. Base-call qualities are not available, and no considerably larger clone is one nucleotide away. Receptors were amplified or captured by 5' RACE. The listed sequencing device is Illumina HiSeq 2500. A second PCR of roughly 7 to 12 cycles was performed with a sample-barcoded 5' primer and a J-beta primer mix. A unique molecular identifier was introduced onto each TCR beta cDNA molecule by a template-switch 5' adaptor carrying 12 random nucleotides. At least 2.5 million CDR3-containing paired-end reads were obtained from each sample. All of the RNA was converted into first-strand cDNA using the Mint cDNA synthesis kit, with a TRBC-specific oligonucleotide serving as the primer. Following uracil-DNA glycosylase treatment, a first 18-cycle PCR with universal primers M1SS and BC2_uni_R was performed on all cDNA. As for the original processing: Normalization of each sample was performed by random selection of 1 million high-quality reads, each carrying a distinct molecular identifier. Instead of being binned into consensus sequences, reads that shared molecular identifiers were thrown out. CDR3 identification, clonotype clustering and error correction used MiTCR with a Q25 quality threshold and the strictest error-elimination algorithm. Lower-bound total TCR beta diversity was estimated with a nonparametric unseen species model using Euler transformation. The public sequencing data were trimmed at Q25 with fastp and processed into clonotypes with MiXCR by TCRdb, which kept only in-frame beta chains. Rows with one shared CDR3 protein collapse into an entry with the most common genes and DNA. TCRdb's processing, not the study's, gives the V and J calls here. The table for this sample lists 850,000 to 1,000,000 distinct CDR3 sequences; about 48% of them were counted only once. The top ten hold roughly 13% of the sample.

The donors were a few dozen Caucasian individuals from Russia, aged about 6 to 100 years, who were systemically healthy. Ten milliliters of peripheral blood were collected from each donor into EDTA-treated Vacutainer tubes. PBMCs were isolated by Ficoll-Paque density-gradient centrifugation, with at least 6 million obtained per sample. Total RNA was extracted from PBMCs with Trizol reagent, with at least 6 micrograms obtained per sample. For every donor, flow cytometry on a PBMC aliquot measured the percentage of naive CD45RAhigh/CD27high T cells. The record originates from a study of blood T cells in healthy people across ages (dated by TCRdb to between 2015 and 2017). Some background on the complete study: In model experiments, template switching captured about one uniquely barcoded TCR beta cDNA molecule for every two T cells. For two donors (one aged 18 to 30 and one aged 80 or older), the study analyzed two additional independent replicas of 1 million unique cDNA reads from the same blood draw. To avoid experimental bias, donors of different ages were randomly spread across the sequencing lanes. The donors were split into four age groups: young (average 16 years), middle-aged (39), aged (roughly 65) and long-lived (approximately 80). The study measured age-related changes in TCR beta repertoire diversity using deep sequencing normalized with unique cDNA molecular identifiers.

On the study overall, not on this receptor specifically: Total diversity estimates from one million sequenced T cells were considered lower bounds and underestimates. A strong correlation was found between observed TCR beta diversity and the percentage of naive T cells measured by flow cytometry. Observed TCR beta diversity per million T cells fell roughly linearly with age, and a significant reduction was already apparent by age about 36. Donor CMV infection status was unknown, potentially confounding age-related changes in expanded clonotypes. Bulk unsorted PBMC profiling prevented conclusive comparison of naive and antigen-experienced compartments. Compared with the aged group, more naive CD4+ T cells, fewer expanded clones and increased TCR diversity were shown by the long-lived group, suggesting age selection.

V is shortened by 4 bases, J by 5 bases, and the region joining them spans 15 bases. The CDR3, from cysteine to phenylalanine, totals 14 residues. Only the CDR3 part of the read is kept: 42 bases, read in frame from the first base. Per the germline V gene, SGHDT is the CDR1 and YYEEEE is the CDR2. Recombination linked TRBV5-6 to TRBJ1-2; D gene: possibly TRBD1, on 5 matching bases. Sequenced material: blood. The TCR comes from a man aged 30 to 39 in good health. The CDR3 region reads CASSTGTTAYGYTF. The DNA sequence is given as TGTGCCAGCAGCACAGGAACGACAGCATATGGCTACACCTTC.